This T cell receptor beta chain derives from a study of T-cell reconstitution after alpha-beta-depleted transplantation in children. It was with unique molecular identifiers that the TCRbeta library was prepared. A single record per CDR3 protein comes from TCRdb applying MiXCR to the PCR reads. In the table there are approximately 640,000 distinct CDR3 sequences, 16% of which are singletons. CDR3 length: 13 residues. V dropped 1 base and J dropped 2 bases, with 6 bases sitting between them. CDR1 and CDR2 from the germline V gene are DFQATT and SNEGSKA (reference sequence). This clonotype was seen ten or more times.

The sequences come from PBMCs from the stem cell graft donor, collected from the stem cell graft. This receptor was obtained from a human donor who donated a stem cell graft to a child with acute myeloid leukemia. The chain combines TRBV20-1 with TRBJ1-5; D is unresolved. The DNA for the CDR3 is TGCAGTGCTAGAGTTCGAGGCAATCAGCCCCAGCATTTT. Its translation is CSARVRGNQPQHF.